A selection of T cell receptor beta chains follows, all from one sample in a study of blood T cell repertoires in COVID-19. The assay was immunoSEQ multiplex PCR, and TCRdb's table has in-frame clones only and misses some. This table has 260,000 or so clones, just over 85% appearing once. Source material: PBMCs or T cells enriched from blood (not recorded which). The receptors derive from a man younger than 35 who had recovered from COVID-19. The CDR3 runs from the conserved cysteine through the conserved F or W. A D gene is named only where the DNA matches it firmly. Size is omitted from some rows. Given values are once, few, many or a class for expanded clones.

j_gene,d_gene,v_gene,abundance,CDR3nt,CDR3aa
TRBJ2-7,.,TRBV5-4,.,TGTGCCAGCAGCTTGGGTGGTGGCAGGGGCTCCTACGAGCAGTACTTC,CASSLGGGRGSYEQYF
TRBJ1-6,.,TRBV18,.,TGTGCCAGCTCACCGGGGCAGGGCAATTCACCCCTCCACTTT,CASSPGQGNSPLHF
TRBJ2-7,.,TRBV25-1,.,TGTGCCAGCAGTGTGGACACGGGAGTTCCATACTTC,CASSVDTGVPYF
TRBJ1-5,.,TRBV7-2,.,TGTGCCAGCAGCGCCGCACAGGGTAGTCAGCCCCAGCATTTT,CASSAAQGSQPQHF
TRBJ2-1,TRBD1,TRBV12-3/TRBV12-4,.,TGTGCCAGCAAAACAGGGGGGAGTGAGCAGTTCTTC,CASKTGGSEQFF
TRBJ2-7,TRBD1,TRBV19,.,TGTGCCAGTAGTCAGGCAGGGGGCTACGAGCAGTACTTC,CASSQAGGYEQYF
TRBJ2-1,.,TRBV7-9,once,TGTGCCAGCAGTAAAGGGACACAGGGCTCCTACAATGAGCAGTTCTTC,CASSKGTQGSYNEQFF
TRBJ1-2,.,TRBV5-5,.,TGTGCCAGCAGTACGACAGGCAGTAACTATGGCTACACCTTC,CASSTTGSNYGYTF
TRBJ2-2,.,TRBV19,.,TGTGCCAGTAGGCGGGATAGTCGGGGTACCGGGGAGCTGTTTTTT,CASRRDSRGTGELFF
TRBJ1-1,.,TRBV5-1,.,TGCGCCAGCAGCTTGGTCCCAGGGGAGAACACTGAAGCTTTCTTT,CASSLVPGENTEAFF
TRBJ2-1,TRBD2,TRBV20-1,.,TGCAGTGCTAGTATCGGGAGGGATTGGCATGAGCAGTTCTTC,CSASIGRDWHEQFF
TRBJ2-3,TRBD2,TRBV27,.,TGTGCCAGCAGTTTATCGACGGGAGGGTACGCAGATACGCAGTATTTT,CASSLSTGGYADTQYF
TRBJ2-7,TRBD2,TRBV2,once,TGTGCCAGCAGCGGGACTAGCTTCTATGGCGGATCTTACGAGCAGTACTTC,CASSGTSFYGGSYEQYF
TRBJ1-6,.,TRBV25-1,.,TGTGCCAGCAGTCCCCCCGGGGAGGTGTTTTCTAATTCACCCCTCCACTTT,CASSPPGEVFSNSPLHF
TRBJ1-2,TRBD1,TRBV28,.,TGTGCCAGCACGCCTCATGGGACAGCCAATGGCTACACCTTC,CASTPHGTANGYTF
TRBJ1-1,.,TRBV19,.,TGTGCCAGTAGGACTCGCACTGAAGCTTTCTTT,CASRTRTEAFF
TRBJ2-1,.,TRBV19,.,TGTGCCAGTAGTTTCCTCGGGGGAGGATCCTACAATGAGCAGTTCTTC,CASSFLGGGSYNEQFF
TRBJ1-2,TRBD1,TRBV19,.,TGTGCCAGTAGTATAGAAAGAAGACAGGGCGGCTACACCTTC,CASSIERRQGGYTF
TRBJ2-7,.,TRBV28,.,TGTGCCAGCAGTTCAGGGGACTACGAGCAGTACTTC,CASSSGDYEQYF
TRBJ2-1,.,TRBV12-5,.,TGTGCTAGTCGCTTCGGAGAAGTGAGTGGGAATGAGCAGTTCTTC,CASRFGEVSGNEQFF
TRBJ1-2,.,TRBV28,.,TGTGCCAGCAGTCCAAACTATGGCTACACCTTC,CASSPNYGYTF
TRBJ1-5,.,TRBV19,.,TGTGCCAGTAGTCCCGGATTGGCGGCGCCCGGGGGGTATAGCAATCAGCCCCAGCATTTT,CASSPGLAAPGGYSNQPQHF